Below are 25 T cell receptor beta chains sequenced from a single sample in a study of long-term antiretroviral therapy in people with HIV. They ran version v3.0 of the immunoSEQ assay at survey level. The protocol was immunoSEQ multiplex PCR, while the TCRdb copy is restricted to in-frame clones and leaves out a portion. The top ten hold around 4.2% of the sample, which has around 28,000 clones, approximately 89% seen once. The sequenced sample was unsorted PBMCs, obtained 3.1 years after starting antiretroviral therapy. The receptors derive from a man aged 18 to 30 with HIV.

The V and J genes are TRBV6-4 and TRBJ2-3; 11 positions match TRBD2. This CDR3 has 16 residues. Trimming at V came to 5 bases and at J to 4 bases, leaving 8 bases not matched to a gene. Germline CDR1 and CDR2: MRHNA and SNTAGT. This CDR3 is CASSTNLAGGPDTQYF. CDR3 DNA: TGTGCCAGCAGTACGAACTTAGCGGGAGGGCCAGATACGCAGTATTTT.

J is TRBJ2-4 and V is TRBV9; D not resolved. The CDR3 is 13 amino acids. The V gene's germline CDR1 is SGDLS and CDR2 YYNGEE. Between the trimmed V and J ends, which lost 0 bases and 7 bases, there was a span of 8 bases. The CDR3, as DNA: TGTGCCAGCAGCGTAGGCGCGGAGAACATTCAGTACTTC. Translation gives CASSVGAENIQYF.

The rearrangement uses TRBV6-1 and TRBJ1-1; tentatively, D is TRBD1 (6 bases). Trimming shortened V by 6 bases and J by 6 bases, and 17 bases separated the two germline ends. The CDR3 is 14 amino acids. Germline values: CDR1 MNHNS, CDR2 SASEGT. Here the CDR3 reads CASRVGGVSAEAFF. The CDR3 DNA is TGTGCCAGCAGGGTAGGGGGAGTGAGCGCTGAAGCTTTCTTT.

The rearrangement links TRBV5-1 to TRBJ1-5, with TRBD1 matching over 11 bases. This CDR3 region has 15 residues. Germline V gene lookup returns CDR1 SGHRS and CDR2 YFSETQ. V shed 4 bases and J 4 bases; nucleotides not matched to a gene: 4. CDR3 loop: CASSLGQGANQPQHF. CDR3 coding DNA: TGCGCCAGCAGCCTAGGACAGGGGGCGAATCAGCCCCAGCATTTT.

The CDR3, as DNA: TGCGCCAGCAGCCAAGAGACAGAGAATCAGCCCCAGCATTTT. Its translation: CASSQETENQPQHF. The gene calls are TRBV4-1 and TRBJ1-5; D may be TRBD1 (5 bases). The CDR3 contains 14 residues. Deletions cut 0 bases from V and 4 bases from J, with 7 bases between. Germline assignment: CDR1 MGHRA and CDR2 YSYEKL.

This chain uses TRBV4-3 with TRBJ2-7; 7 positions match TRBD1. Trimming cost V 1 base and J 7 bases; bases outside gene matches: 10. Germline CDR1 reads LGHNA; CDR2 reads YSLEER. The CDR3 extends over 15 amino acids. CDR3: CASSQGQGLSREQYF. Written as DNA, the CDR3 is TGCGCCAGCAGCCAAGGACAGGGTTTGAGTCGGGAGCAGTACTTC.

The chain joins TRBV7-9 to TRBJ2-3; no definite D call. CDR3 size: 12 residues. CDR1 and CDR2 (germline): SEHNR, FQNEAQ (reference sequence). The V end was cut by 0 bases, the J end by 4 bases, with 2 bases between. The DNA of the CDR3 is TGTGCCAGCAGCTTAGCGCCAGATACGCAGTATTTT. Encoded protein: CASSLAPDTQYF.

The V call is TRBV7-8, the J call TRBJ2-7; 7 bases line up with TRBD2. Germline lookup yields CDR1 SGHVS and CDR2 FQNEAQ. The CDR3 runs to 17 residues. J lost 5 bases, V lost 7 bases, and 20 bases had no gene match. The CDR3 sequence is CASTPSQSGASSDEQYF. For the CDR3, the DNA is TGTGCCAGCACCCCTTCCCAAAGCGGGGCTTCCTCGGACGAGCAGTACTTC.

To note about this clone: An end of the junction does not agree with germline; a read error may underlie this. The rearrangement joins TRBV11-2 to TRBJ1-2; unclear D gene. CDR3 length equals 12 residues. The germline gives CDR1 SGHAT, CDR2 FQNNGV. The CDR3 sequence: CASSLGQTGVLF. As DNA, the CDR3 is TGTGCCAGCAGCTTAGGTCAAACCGGAGTCCTCTTC. Full variable domain (rest looked up from reference TRBV11-2 and TRBJ1-2): EAGVAQSPRYKIIEKRQSVAFWCNPISGHATLYWYQQILGQGPKLLIQFQNNGVVDDSQLPKDRFSAERLKGVDSTLKIQPAKLEDSAVYLCASSLGQTGVLFGSGTRLTVV.

The chain combines TRBV7-3 with TRBJ2-3; tentatively, D is TRBD1 (5 bases). V lost 5 bases, J lost 2 bases, and 14 bases lay in between. The length of the CDR3 is 15 residues. Per the germline V gene, CDR1 is SGHTA and CDR2 is FQGTGA. CDR3 sequence reads: CASSRQQSLTDTQYF. The DNA for the CDR3 is TGTGCCAGCAGCCGACAGCAGTCCCTCACAGATACGCAGTATTTT. The whole variable domain, remainder taken from reference TRBV7-3 and TRBJ2-3, is GAGVSQTPSNKVTEKGKYVELRCDPISGHTALYWYRQSLGQGPEFLIYFQGTGAADDSGLPNDRFFAVRPEGSVSTLKIQRTERGDSAVYLCASSRQQSLTDTQYFGPGTRLTVL.

This clone was recorded a few times. The genes are TRBV6-6 and TRBJ1-2; 9 nucleotides align to TRBD1. The J segment lost 4 bases and the V segment lost 2 bases, leaving 2 bases of the junction unmatched. Germline CDR1 and CDR2: MNHNY and SVGAGI (reference sequence). The CDR3 loop spans 14 amino acids. The CDR3 DNA follows: TGTGCCAGCAGTTACCTGGGACAGGGCTATGGCTACACCTTC. This translates into CASSYLGQGYGYTF.

This chain links TRBV20-1 with TRBJ1-4, with TRBD1 identical over 9 bases. The germline V gene has CDR1 DFQATT and CDR2 SNEGSKA (reference sequence). V trimming: 6 bases; J trimming: 15 bases; junction bases outside the gene matches: 8. The CDR3 covers 11 residues. This CDR3 is CSARPGQGVFF. DNA of the CDR3: TGCAGTGCCAGACCGGGACAGGGCGTGTTTTTT.

The CDR3 spells CASSVVGTGHNEQFF. DNA of the CDR3: TGTGCCAGCAGCGTAGTCGGGACAGGTCACAATGAGCAGTTCTTC. The chain combines TRBV9 with TRBJ2-1; 8 bases match TRBD1. With 0 bases clipped from V and 5 bases from J, the junction kept 4 bases outside the gene matches. CDR1 SGDLS and CDR2 YYNGEE come from the germline V gene. The CDR3 contains 15 residues.

The chain links TRBV18 to TRBJ2-4; 7 bases align to TRBD2. Germline V gene data show CDR1 as KGHSH and CDR2 as LQKENI. CDR3 length: 15 residues. V shed 6 bases and J 3 bases; nucleotides not matched to a gene: 8. As DNA, the CDR3 is TGTGCCAGCTCCCAACTAGCGAATAACAAAAACATTCAGTACTTC. Translation gives CASSQLANNKNIQYF.

The V gene is TRBV5-5, the J gene TRBJ2-7, with a tentative D call TRBD2 (5 bases). CDR1 and CDR2 from the germline V gene are SGHKS and YYEKEE (reference sequence). CDR3 length: 14 residues. Trimming took 4 bases from V and 2 from J, leaving 13 bases between them. The CDR3: CASSPRESPYEQYF. The CDR3 region has the DNA TGTGCCAGCAGCCCCCGGGAATCACCCTACGAGCAGTACTTC.

DNA of the CDR3: TGTGCCAGCAGCTCACTAGGGGGTGAGCAGTTCTTC. Its protein is CASSSLGGEQFF. This chain uses TRBV11-3 with TRBJ2-1; TRBD1 is a possible D gene (6 bases). CDR3 length: 12 amino acids. The V gene's germline CDR1 is SGHNT and CDR2 YENEEA. V lost 4 bases and J 9 bases, leaving 10 bases between the germline ends.

J is TRBJ1-5 and V is TRBV15; D may be TRBD1 (6 bases). Germline CDR1 reads LNHNV; CDR2 reads YYDKDF (reference sequence). Trimming took 5 bases from V and 2 from J, leaving 16 bases between them. The CDR3 is 16 amino acids. CDR3 region: CATSRPTGRGNQPQHF. The CDR3 nucleotides read TGTGCCACCAGCCGACCGACAGGTCGAGGCAATCAGCCCCAGCATTTT.

The rearrangement joins TRBV7-8 to TRBJ1-4, with D uncertain. Between the trimmed V and J ends, which lost 2 bases and 5 bases, there was a span of 6 bases. Looked up from germline, CDR1 is SGHVS and CDR2 is FQNEAQ. CDR3 length: 13 residues. CDR3 DNA sequence: TGTGCCAGCAGCTTATACCAGAATGAAAAACTGTTTTTT. It encodes CASSLYQNEKLFF.

This chain's CDR3 is CASSFMTSGGGDTQYF. The CDR3 bases are TGTGCCAGCAGCTTTATGACTAGCGGGGGTGGGGATACGCAGTATTTT. The V call is TRBV7-2, the J call TRBJ2-3; TRBD2 matches 12 bases. The germline V gene encodes CDR1 SGHTA and CDR2 FQGNSA. The CDR3 extends over 16 amino acids. Trimming cost V 3 bases and J 6 bases; bases outside gene matches: 7.

The rearrangement links TRBV15 to TRBJ1-3; the D gene is possibly TRBD1 (5 bases). Germline CDR1 reads LNHNV; CDR2 reads YYDKDF (reference sequence). Deletions cut 0 bases from V and 3 bases from J, with 9 bases between. The CDR3 has 15 amino acids. CDR3 nucleotides: TGTGCCACCAGCAGAGATCGGGGGGTTGGAAACACCATATATTTT. It encodes CATSRDRGVGNTIYF.

This chain links TRBV19 with TRBJ2-1, with D tentatively TRBD2 (6 bases). Germline values: CDR1 LNHDA, CDR2 SQIVND (reference sequence). The CDR3 contains 14 residues. The V end was cut by 5 bases, the J end by 9 bases, with 17 bases between. The CDR3 loop is CASSLGLPQGEQFF. The CDR3 region has the DNA TGTGCCAGTAGTTTGGGACTCCCGCAGGGTGAGCAGTTCTTC.

This clone was seen once. The CDR3 DNA follows: TGTGCCAGCAGTGGGGGCAGGGCCCCCTATGGCTACACCTTC. It is translated as CASSGGRAPYGYTF. This chain connects TRBV2 to TRBJ1-2; perhaps TRBD1 as D (5 bases). The germline V and J ends were trimmed by 4 bases and 4 bases, with 13 bases remaining between them. Germline CDR1 and CDR2: SNHLY and FYNNEI. The CDR3 totals 14 residues. Full variable domain (outside the CDR3, taken from reference TRBV2 and TRBJ1-2): EPEVTQTPSHQVTQMGQEVILRCVPISNHLYFYWYRQILGQKVEFLVSFYNNEISEKSEIFDDQFSVERPDGSNFTLKIRSTKLEDSAMYFCASSGGRAPYGYTFGSGTRLTVV.

This clone was counted a single time. This chain connects TRBV6-1 to TRBJ2-1; 12 nucleotides align to TRBD2. CDR3 length: 18 residues. CDR1 is MNHNS and CDR2 is SASEGT in the germline V gene. The trim removed 3 bases at V and 2 bases at J, leaving 8 bases unmatched. CDR3 region: CASSDPTSSGRAYNEQFF. CDR3 DNA: TGTGCCAGCAGTGACCCAACGTCTAGCGGGAGGGCCTACAATGAGCAGTTCTTC.

This clone was seen once. The V and J genes are TRBV5-6 and TRBJ2-2; TRBD2 agrees at 9 bases. Germline V gene data show CDR1 as SGHDT and CDR2 as YYEEEE. Trimming removed 2 bases from V and 1 base from J; junction bases left unmatched: 3. This CDR3 comprises 16 residues. Here the CDR3 DNA reads TGTGCCAGCAGCTTCCGACTAGCGGAGAACACCGGGGAGCTGTTTTTT. Translating gives CASSFRLAENTGELFF.

The gene calls are TRBV27 and TRBJ2-7; TRBD1 matches 7 bases. Germline V lookup: CDR1 MNHEY, CDR2 SMNVEV (reference sequence). The V and J ends lost 7 bases and 2 bases, in that order; junction bases with no gene match: 8. The CDR3 runs 14 residues. For the CDR3, the DNA is TGTGCCAGCACCCATGGTAGGGGGCCCTACGAGCAGTACTTC. Amino acid sequence: CASTHGRGPYEQYF.